The source of this TCR beta chain is a study of beta chain features in type 1 diabetes. Study outcomes and limitations: Whether TCRB rearrangement is influenced by HLA type went unresolved here. For Type 1 diabetes patients, all four CD4+ subsets carried TCRB CDR3s that were moderately but significantly shorter.

Trimming left V 8 bases short and J 4 bases short, with 13 bases between. The CDR3 length is 13 residues. Germline V gene lookup returns CDR1 SGHTA and CDR2 FQGTGA. This clone was picked up a small number of times. Its antigen remains unidentified. Every isolated RNA sample was fully reverse transcribed, so sequencing captured expressed TCRB transcripts. Some clones are missing from TCRdb's copy, which holds only in-frame ones; the method was immunoSEQ multiplex PCR. Of a few hundred thousand clones listed, just over 20% are singletons. The sequence derives from a woman in her thirties or forties with type 1 diabetes. The chain joins TRBV7-3 to TRBJ2-3, with D possibly TRBD2 on 6 matching bases. Sequenced input: naive CD4+ T cells from blood. The CDR3 DNA reads TGTGCCAGCGGGACTGTAGAGTCAGATACGCAGTATTTT. Amino acids: CASGTVESDTQYF. The full variable domain, in which reference TRBV7-3 and TRBJ2-3 provide the parts outside the CDR3, is GAGVSQTPSNKVTEKGKYVELRCDPISGHTALYWYRQSLGQGPEFLIYFQGTGAADDSGLPNDRFFAVRPEGSVSTLKIQRTERGDSAVYLCASGTVESDTQYFGPGTRLTVL.